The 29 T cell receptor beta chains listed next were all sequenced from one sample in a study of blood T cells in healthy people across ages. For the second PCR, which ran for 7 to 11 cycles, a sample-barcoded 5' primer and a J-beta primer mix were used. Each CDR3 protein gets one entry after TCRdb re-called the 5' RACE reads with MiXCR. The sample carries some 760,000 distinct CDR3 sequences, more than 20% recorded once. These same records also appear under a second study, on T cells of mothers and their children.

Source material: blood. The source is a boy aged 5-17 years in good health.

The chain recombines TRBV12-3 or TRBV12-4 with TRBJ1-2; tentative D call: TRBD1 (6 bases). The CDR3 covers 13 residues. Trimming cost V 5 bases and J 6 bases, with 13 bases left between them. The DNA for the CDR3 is TGTGCCAGCAGTCGGGGGGGCGGGGATGGCTACACCTTC. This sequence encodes CASSRGGGDGYTF.

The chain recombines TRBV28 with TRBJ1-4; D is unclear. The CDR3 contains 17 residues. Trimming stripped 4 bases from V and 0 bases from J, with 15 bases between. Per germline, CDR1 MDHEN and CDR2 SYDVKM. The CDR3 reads CASSSPVQVSTNEKLFF. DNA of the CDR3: TGTGCCAGCAGTTCCCCCGTCCAGGTTTCAACTAATGAAAAACTGTTTTTT.

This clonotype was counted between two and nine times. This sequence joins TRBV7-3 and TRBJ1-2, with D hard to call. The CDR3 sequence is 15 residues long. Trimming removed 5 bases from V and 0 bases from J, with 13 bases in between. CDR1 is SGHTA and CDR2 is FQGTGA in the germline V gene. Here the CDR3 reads CASSPYPEPNYGYTF. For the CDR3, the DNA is TGTGCCAGCAGCCCATACCCAGAGCCTAACTATGGCTACACCTTC.

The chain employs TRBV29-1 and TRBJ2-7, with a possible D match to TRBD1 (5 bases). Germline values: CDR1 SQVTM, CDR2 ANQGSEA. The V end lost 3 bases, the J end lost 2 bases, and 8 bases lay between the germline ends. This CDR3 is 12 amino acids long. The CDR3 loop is CSVESRAYEQYF. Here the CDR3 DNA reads TGCAGCGTTGAGAGCAGGGCCTACGAGCAGTACTTC.

The CDR3 loop reads CASSDFGGNLGDTQYF. DNA of the CDR3: TGTGCCAGCAGTGACTTCGGTGGTAACCTTGGAGATACGCAGTATTTT. This chain uses TRBV6-1 with TRBJ2-3; D ambiguous. Trimming pared 3 bases from V and 5 bases from J, leaving 18 bases between. The germline V gene has CDR1 MNHNS and CDR2 SASEGT. CDR3 length: 16 residues.

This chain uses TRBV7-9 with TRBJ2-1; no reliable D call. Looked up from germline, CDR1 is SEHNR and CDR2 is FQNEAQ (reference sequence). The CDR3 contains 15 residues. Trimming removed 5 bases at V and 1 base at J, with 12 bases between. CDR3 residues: CASSNSLRSYNEQFF. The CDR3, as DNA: TGTGCCAGCAGCAATAGTTTACGGTCCTACAATGAGCAGTTCTTC.

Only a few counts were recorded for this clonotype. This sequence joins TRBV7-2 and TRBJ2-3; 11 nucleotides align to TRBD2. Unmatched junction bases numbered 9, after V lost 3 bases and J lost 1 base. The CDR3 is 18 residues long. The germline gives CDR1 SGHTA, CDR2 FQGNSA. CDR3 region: CASSFLSGGAGRTDTQYF. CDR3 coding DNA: TGTGCCAGCAGCTTCCTTAGCGGGGGGGCGGGTCGCACAGATACGCAGTATTTT.

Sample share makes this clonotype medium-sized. The CDR3 DNA follows: TGTGCCAGCAGTTCAACCGGGACACCCCTGGACGAGCAGTACTTC. Protein product: CASSSTGTPLDEQYF. The chain recombines TRBV7-9 with TRBJ2-7; perhaps TRBD1 as D (6 bases). This CDR3 region has 15 residues. Trimming shortened V by 6 bases and J by 5 bases, and 20 bases separated the two germline ends. Germline assignment: CDR1 SEHNR and CDR2 FQNEAQ (reference sequence).

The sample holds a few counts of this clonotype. This CDR3 reads CASSLDNRAQETQYF. The CDR3 nucleotides read TGTGCCAGCAGCCTCGATAACAGGGCACAAGAGACCCAGTACTTC. The chain has TRBV7-3 and TRBJ2-5, with D possibly matching TRBD1 (6 bases). The CDR3 has 15 residues. Trimming pared 5 bases from V and 2 bases from J, leaving 15 bases between. Germline lookup yields CDR1 SGHTA and CDR2 FQGTGA.

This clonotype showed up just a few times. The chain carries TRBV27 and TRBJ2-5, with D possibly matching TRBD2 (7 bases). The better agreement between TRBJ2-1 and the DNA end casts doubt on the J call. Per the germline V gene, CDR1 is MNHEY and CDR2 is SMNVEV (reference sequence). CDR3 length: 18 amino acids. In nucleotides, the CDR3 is TGTGCCAGCGTATTGTACGGGGGGCCTAAAAATTCCTACAATGAGCAGTTCTTC. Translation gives CASVLYGGPKNSYNEQFF.

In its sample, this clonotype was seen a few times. The CDR3 reads CSVAGLPSSYEQYF. The CDR3 region has the DNA TGCAGCGTTGCGGGCCTACCGAGCTCCTACGAGCAGTACTTC. The chain joins TRBV29-1 to TRBJ2-7, with D unresolved. Between the trimmed V and J ends, which lost 4 bases and 0 bases, there was a span of 13 bases. Germline lookup yields CDR1 SQVTM and CDR2 ANQGSEA. CDR3 length equals 14 residues.

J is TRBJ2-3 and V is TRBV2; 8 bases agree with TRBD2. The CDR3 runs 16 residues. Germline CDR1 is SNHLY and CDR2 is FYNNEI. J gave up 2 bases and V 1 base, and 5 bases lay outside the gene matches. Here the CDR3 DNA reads TGTGCCAGCAGTGAAGGCCTAGCGGGCCTCACAGATACGCAGTATTTT. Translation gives CASSEGLAGLTDTQYF.

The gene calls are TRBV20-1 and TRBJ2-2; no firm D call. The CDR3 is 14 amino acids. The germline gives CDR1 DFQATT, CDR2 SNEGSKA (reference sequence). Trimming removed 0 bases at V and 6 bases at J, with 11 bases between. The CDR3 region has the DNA TGCAGTGCTAGAGATTCCCTACGCGCCGGGGAGCTGTTTTTT. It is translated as CSARDSLRAGELFF.

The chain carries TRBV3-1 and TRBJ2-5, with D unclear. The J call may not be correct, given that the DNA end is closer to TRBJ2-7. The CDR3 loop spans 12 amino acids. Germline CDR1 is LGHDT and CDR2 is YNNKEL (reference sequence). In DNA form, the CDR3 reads TGTGCCAGCAGCCAGATAGAGACCGAGCAGTACTTC. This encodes CASSQIETEQYF.

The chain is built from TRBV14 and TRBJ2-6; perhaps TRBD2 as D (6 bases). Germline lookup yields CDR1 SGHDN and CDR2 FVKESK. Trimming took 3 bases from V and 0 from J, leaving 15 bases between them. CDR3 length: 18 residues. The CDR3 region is CASSHYGGRTSGANVLTF. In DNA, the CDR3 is TGTGCCAGCAGCCATTACGGGGGACGTACCTCTGGGGCCAACGTCCTGACTTTC.

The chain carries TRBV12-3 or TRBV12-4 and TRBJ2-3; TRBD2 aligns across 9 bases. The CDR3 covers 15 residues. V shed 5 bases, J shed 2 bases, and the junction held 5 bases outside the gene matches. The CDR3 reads CASSRTSDYTDTQYF. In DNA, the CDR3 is TGTGCCAGCAGTCGGACTAGCGACTACACAGATACGCAGTATTTT.

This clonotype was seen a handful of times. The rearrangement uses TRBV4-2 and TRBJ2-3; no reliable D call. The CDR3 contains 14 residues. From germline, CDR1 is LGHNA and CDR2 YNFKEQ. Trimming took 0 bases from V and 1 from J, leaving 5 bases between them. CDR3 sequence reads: CASSQDQRTDTQYF. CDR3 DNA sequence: TGTGCCAGCAGCCAAGACCAGCGCACAGATACGCAGTATTTT.

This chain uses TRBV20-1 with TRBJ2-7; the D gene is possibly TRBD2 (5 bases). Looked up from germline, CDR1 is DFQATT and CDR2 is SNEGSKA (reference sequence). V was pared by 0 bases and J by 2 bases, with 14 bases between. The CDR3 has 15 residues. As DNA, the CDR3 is TGCAGTGCTAGAGATATGGAGGCGTCAGCCTACGAGCAGTACTTC. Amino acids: CSARDMEASAYEQYF.

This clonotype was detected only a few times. CDR3 DNA: TGCGCCAGCAGCCACAAGGGGACAGGGACGGAGACCCAGTACTTC. Translation: CASSHKGTGTETQYF. The chain links TRBV4-3 to TRBJ2-5; 9 nucleotides match TRBD1. From germline, CDR1 is LGHNA and CDR2 YSLEER. The V gene end was trimmed by 3 bases and the J gene end by 5 bases; junction bases not matched to a gene: 7. This CDR3 has 15 residues.

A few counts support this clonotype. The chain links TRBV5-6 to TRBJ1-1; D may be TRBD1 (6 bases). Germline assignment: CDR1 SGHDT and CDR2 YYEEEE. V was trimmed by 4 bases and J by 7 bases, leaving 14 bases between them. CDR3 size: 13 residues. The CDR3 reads CASSMSAGDEAFF. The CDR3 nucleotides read TGTGCCAGCAGCATGTCGGCAGGGGATGAAGCTTTCTTT.

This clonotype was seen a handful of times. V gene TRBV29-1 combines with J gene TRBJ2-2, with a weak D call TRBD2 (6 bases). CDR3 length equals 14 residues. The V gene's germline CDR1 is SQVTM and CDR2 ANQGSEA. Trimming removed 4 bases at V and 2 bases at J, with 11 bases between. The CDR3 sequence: CSVVGGKNTGELFF. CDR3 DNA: TGCAGCGTTGTAGGCGGGAAAAACACCGGGGAGCTGTTTTTT.

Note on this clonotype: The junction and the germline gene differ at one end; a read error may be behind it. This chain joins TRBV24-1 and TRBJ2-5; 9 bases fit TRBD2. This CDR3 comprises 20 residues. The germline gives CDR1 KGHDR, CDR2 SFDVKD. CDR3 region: CATSDLPTDWREGFTEAQYF. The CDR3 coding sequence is TGTGCCACCAGTGATTTACCCACAGACTGGCGGGAGGGATTTACAGAGGCCCAGTACTTC.

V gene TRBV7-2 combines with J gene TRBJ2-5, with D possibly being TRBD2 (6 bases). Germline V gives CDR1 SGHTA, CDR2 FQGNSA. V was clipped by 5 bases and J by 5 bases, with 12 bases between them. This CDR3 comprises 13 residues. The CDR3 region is CASSRTGVETQYF. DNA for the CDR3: TGTGCCAGCAGCCGCACGGGGGTTGAGACCCAGTACTTC. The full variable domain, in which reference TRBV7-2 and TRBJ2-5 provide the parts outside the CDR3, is GAGVSQSPSNKVTEKGKDVELRCDPISGHTALYWYRQSLGQGLEFLIYFQGNSAPDKSGLPSDRFSAERTGGSVSTLTIQRTQQEDSAVYLCASSRTGVETQYFGPGTRLLVL.

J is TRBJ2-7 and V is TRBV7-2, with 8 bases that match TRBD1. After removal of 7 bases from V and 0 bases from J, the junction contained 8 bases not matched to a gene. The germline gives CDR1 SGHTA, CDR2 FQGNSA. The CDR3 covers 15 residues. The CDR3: CASTPDRASSYEQYF. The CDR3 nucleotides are TGTGCCAGCACCCCGGACAGGGCAAGCTCCTACGAGCAGTACTTC.

CDR3 sequence: CASRTGHNQPQHF. For the CDR3, the DNA is TGTGCCAGCAGAACAGGGCACAATCAGCCCCAGCATTTT. The V call is TRBV12-3 or TRBV12-4, the J call TRBJ1-5; D is possibly TRBD1 (6 bases). Trimming cost V 6 bases and J 3 bases, with 9 bases left between them. This CDR3 is built from 13 residues.

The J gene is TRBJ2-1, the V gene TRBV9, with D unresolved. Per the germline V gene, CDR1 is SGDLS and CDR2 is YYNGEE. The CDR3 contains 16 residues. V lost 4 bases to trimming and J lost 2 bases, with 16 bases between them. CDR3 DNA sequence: TGTGCCAGCAGCTTCCGACCGACGTCCGCCTACAATGAGCAGTTCTTC. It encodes CASSFRPTSAYNEQFF.

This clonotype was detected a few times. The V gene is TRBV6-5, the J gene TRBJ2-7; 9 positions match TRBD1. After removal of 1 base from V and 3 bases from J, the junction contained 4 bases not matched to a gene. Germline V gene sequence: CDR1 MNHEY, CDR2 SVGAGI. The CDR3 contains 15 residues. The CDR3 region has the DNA TGTGCCAGCAGTTACTTTGGGACAGGGATCTACGAGCAGTACTTC. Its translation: CASSYFGTGIYEQYF.

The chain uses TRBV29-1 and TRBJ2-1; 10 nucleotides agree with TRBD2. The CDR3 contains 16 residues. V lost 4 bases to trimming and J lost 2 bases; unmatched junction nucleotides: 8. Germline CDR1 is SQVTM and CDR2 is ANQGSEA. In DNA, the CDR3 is TGCAGCGTTGTTCCGGGAGCGGGGGGGCCCTACAATGAGCAGTTCTTC. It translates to CSVVPGAGGPYNEQFF.

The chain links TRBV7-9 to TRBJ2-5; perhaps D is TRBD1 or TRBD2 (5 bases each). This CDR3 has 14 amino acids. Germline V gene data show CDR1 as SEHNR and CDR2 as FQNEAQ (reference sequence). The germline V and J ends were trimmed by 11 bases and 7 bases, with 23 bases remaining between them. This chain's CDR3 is CASQTGQGKGTQYF. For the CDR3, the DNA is TGTGCCTCACAAACGGGGCAGGGAAAAGGGACCCAGTACTTC. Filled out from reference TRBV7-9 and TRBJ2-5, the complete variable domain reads DTGVSQNPRHKITKRGQNVTFRCDPISEHNRLYWYRQTLGQGPEFLTYFQNEAQLEKSRLLSDRFSAERPKGSFSTLEIQRTEQGDSAMYLCASQTGQGKGTQYFGPGTRLLVL.